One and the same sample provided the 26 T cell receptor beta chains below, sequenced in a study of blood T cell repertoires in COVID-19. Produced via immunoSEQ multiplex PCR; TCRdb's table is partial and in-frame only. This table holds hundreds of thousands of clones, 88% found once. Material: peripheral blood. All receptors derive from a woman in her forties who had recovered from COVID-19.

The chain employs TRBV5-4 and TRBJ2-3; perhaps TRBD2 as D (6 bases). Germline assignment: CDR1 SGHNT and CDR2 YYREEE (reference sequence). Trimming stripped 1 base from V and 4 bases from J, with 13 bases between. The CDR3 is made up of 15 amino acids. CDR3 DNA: TGTGCCAGCAGCTTGAGGGTTGCGGGGTCAGATACGCAGTATTTT. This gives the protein CASSLRVAGSDTQYF.

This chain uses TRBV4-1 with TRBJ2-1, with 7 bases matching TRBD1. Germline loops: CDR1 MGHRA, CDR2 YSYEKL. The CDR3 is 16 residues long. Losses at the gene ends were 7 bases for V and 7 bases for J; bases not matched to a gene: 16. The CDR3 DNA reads TGCGCCAGCAACCGGGGAACACAGGGGACGGGGAATGAGCAGTTCTTC. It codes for CASNRGTQGTGNEQFF.

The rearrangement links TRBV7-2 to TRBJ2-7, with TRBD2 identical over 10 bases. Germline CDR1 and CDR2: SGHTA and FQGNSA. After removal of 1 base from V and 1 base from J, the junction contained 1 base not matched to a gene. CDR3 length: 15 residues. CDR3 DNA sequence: TGTGCCAGCAGCTTAGAACTAGCGGGATCCTACGAGCAGTACTTC. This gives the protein CASSLELAGSYEQYF.

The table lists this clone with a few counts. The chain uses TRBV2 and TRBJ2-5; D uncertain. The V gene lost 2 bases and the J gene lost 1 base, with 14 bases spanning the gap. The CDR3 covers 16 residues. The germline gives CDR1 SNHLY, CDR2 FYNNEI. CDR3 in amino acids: CASSELARPIQETQYF. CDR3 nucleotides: TGTGCCAGCAGTGAACTGGCTAGACCGATCCAAGAGACCCAGTACTTC.

Here the CDR3 DNA reads TGCAGCGTTGGGGACAAAGCCAATCAGCCCCAGCATTTT. Its translation: CSVGDKANQPQHF. The chain links TRBV29-1 to TRBJ1-5; D possibly corresponds to TRBD1 (6 bases). The CDR3 totals 13 residues. Germline assignment: CDR1 SQVTM and CDR2 ANQGSEA. Trimming left V 4 bases short and J 3 bases short, with 10 bases between.

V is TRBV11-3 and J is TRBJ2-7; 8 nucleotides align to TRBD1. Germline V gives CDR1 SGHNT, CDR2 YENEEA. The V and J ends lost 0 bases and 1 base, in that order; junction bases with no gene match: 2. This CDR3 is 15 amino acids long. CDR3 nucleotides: TGTGCCAGCAGCTTAGACGGGGACAGGTCCTACGAGCAGTACTTC. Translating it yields CASSLDGDRSYEQYF.

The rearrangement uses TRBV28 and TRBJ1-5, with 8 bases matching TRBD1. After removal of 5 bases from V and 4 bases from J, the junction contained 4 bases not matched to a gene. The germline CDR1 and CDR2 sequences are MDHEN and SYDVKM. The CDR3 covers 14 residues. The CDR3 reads CASSGNRGNQPQHF. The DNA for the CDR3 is TGTGCCAGCAGTGGAAACAGGGGGAATCAGCCCCAGCATTTT.

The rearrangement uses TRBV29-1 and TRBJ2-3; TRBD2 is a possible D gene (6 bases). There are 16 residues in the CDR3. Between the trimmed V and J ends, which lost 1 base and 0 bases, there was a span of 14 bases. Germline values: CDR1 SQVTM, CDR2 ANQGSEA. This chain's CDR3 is CSVEVVMAGSTDTQYF. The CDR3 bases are TGCAGCGTTGAAGTCGTCATGGCGGGAAGCACAGATACGCAGTATTTT.

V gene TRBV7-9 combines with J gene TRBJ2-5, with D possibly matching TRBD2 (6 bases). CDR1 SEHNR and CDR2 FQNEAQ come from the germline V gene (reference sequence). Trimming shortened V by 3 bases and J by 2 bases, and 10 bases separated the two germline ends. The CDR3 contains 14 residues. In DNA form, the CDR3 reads TGTGCCAGCAGCTTCTTTAGCGGACAAGAGACCCAGTACTTC. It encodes CASSFFSGQETQYF.

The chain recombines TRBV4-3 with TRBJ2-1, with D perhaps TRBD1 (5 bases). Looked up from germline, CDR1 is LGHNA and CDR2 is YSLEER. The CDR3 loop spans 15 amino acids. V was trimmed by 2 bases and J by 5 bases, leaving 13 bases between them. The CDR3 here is CASSQWRSGHNEQFF. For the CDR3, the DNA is TGCGCCAGCAGCCAATGGCGTTCAGGGCACAATGAGCAGTTCTTC.

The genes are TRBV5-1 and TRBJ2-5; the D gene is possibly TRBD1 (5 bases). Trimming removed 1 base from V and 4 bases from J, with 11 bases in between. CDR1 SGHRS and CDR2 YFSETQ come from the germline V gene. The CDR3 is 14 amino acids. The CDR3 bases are TGCGCCAGCAGCTTGACAGGCACCCCAGAGACCCAGTACTTC. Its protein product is CASSLTGTPETQYF.

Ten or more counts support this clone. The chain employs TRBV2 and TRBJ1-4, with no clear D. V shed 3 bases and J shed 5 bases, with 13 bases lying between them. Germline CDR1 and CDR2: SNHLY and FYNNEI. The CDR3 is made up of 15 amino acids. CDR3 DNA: TGTGCCAGCAGTGATAGTTCAGGAGGGAATGAAAAACTGTTTTTT. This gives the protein CASSDSSGGNEKLFF.

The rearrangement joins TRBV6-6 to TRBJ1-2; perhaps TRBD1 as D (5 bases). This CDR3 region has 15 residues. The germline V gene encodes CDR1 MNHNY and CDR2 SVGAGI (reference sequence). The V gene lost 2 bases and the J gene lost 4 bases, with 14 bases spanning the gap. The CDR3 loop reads CASSYRKGKGYGYTF. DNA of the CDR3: TGTGCCAGCAGTTACAGGAAGGGGAAAGGCTATGGCTACACCTTC.

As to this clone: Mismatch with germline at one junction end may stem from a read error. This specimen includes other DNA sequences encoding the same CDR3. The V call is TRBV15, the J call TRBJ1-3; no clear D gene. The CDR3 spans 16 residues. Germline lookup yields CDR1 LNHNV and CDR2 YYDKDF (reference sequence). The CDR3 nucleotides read TGTGCTACCAGCAGAGATCCCCCCGGCTCTGGAAACACCATATATTTT. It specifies CATSRDPPGSGNTIYF.

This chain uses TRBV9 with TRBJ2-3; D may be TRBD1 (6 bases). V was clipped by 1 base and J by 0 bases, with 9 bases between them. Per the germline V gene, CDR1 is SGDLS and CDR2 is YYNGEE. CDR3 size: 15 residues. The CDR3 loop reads CASSVMDSSTDTQYF. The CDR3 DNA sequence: TGTGCCAGCAGCGTAATGGACAGTAGCACAGATACGCAGTATTTT.

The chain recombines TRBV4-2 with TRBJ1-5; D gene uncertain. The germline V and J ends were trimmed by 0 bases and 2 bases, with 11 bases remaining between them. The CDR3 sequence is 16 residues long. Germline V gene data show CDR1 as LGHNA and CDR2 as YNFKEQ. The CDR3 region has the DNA TGTGCCAGCAGCCAAGATAACGGGGAAGGCAATCAGCCCCAGCATTTT. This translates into CASSQDNGEGNQPQHF.

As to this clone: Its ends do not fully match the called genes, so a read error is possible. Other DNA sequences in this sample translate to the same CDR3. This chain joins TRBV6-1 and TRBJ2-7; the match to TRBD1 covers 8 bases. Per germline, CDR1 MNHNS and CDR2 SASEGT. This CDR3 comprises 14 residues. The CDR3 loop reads CASSERGQGYEQYF. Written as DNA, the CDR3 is TGTGCCAGCAGTGAAAGAGGACAGGGTTACGAACAGTACTTC.

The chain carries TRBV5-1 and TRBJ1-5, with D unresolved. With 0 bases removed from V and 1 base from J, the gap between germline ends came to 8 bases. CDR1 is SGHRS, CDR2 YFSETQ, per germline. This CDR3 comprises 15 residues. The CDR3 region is CASSLDAGSNQPQHF. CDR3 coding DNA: TGCGCCAGCAGCTTGGACGCGGGAAGCAATCAGCCCCAGCATTTT. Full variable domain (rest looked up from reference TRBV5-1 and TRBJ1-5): KAGVTQTPRYLIKTRGQQVTLSCSPISGHRSVSWYQQTPGQGLQFLFEYFSETQRNKGNFPGRFSGRQFSNSRSEMNVSTLELGDSALYLCASSLDAGSNQPQHFGDGTRLSIL.

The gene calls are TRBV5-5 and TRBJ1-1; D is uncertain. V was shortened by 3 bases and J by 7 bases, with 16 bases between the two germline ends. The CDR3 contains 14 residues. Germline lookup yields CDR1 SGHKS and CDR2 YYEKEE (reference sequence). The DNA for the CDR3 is TGTGCCAGCAGCTACCCTCGGGGTGATGGTGAAGCTTTCTTT. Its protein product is CASSYPRGDGEAFF.

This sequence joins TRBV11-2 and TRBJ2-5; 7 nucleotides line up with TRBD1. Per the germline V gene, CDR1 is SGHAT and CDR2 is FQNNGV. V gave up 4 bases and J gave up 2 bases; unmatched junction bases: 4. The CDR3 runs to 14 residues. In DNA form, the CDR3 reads TGTGCCAGCAGCTGGGGCAGGGGGCAAGAGACCCAGTACTTC. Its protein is CASSWGRGQETQYF.

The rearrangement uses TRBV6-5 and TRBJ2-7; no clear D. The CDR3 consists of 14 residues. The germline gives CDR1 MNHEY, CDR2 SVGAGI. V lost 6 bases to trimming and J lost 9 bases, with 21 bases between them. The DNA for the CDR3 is TGTGCCAGCAGCCGAACGACATACGGAAGTGGGCAGTACTTC. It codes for CASSRTTYGSGQYF.

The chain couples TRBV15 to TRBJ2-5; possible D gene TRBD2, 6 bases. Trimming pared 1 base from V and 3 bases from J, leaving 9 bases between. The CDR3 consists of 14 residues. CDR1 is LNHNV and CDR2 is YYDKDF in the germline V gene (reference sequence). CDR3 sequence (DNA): TGTGCCACCAGCAGAGGGGGGGTTGAAGAGACCCAGTACTTC. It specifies CATSRGGVEETQYF.

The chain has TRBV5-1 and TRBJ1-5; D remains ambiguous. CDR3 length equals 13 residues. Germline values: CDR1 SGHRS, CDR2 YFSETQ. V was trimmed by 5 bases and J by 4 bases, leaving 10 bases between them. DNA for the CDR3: TGCGCCAGCAGTTCGGGATGGAATCAGCCCCAGCATTTT. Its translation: CASSSGWNQPQHF. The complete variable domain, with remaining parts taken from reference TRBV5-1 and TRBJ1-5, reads KAGVTQTPRYLIKTRGQQVTLSCSPISGHRSVSWYQQTPGQGLQFLFEYFSETQRNKGNFPGRFSGRQFSNSRSEMNVSTLELGDSALYLCASSSGWNQPQHFGDGTRLSIL.

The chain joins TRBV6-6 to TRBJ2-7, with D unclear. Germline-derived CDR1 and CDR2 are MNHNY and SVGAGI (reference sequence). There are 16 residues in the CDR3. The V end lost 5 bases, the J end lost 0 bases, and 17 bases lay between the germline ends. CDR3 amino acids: CASSPPRGSSSYEQYF. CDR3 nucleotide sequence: TGTGCCAGCAGTCCCCCTAGAGGCTCCAGCTCCTACGAGCAGTACTTC.

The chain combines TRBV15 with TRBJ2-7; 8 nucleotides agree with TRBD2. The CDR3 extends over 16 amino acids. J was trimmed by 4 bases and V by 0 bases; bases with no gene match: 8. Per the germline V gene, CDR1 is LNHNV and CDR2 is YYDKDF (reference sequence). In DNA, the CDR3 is TGTGCCACCAGCAGAGATCAGAGTACTAGCGGTTACGAGCAGTACTTC. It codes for CATSRDQSTSGYEQYF.

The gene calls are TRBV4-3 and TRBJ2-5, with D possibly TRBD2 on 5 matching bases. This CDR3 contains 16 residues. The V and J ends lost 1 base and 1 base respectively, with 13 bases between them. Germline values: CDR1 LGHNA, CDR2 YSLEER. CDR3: CASSQVHFGGQETQYF. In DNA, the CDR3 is TGCGCCAGCAGCCAAGTCCACTTTGGAGGCCAAGAGACCCAGTACTTC.